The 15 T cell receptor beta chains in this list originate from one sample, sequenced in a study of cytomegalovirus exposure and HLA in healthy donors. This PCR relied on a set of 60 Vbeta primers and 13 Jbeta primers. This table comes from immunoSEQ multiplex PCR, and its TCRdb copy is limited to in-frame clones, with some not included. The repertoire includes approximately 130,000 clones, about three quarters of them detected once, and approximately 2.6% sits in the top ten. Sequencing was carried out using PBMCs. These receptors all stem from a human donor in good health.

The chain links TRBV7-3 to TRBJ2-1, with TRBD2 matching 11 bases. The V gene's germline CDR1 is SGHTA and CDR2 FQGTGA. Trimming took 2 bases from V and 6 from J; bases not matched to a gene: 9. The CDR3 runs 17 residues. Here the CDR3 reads CASSLAAGTSGLNEQFF. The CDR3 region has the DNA TGTGCCAGCAGCTTAGCTGCCGGGACTAGCGGTCTCAATGAGCAGTTCTTC.

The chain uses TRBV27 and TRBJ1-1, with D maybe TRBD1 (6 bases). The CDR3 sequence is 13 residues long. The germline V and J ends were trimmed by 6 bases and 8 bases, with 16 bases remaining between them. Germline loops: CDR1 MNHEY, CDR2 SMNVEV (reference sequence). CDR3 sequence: CASSVGTTAEAFF. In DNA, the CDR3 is TGTGCCAGCAGCGTAGGGACAACTGCCGAAGCTTTCTTT.

The CDR3 bases are TGTGCCAGCAGCCCGGGACAGTTCAAACTGTTTTTT. Protein sequence: CASSPGQFKLFF. The genes are TRBV28 and TRBJ1-4, with 7 bases fitting TRBD1. The germline CDR1 and CDR2 sequences are MDHEN and SYDVKM. The CDR3 sequence is 12 residues long. Unmatched junction bases numbered 6, after V lost 6 bases and J lost 11 bases.

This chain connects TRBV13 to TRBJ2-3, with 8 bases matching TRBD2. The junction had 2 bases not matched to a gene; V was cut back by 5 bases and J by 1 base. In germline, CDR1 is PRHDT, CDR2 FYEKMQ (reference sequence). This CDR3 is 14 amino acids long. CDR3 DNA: TGTGCCAGCAGCCATAGCGGGGGCACAGATACGCAGTATTTT. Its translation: CASSHSGGTDTQYF.

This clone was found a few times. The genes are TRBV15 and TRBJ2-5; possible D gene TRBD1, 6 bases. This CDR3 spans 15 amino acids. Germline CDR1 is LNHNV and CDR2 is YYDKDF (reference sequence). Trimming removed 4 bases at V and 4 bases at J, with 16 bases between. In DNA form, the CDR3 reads TGTGCCACCAGCACCCAGGGGCGAAGGGTAGAGACCCAGTACTTC. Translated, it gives CATSTQGRRVETQYF.

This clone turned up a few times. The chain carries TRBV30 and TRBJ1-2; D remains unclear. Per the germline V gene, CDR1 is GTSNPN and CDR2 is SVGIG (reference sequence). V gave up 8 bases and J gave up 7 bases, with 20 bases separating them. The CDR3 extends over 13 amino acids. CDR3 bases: TGTGCCCAGGCCCGCTTTTGGCAGGCTGGCTACACCTTC. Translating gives CAQARFWQAGYTF.

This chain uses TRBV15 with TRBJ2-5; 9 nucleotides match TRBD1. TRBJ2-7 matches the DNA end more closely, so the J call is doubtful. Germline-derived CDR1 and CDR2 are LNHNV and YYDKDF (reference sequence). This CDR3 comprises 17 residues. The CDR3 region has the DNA TGTGCCACCAGCAGAGGCCCTTTACAGGGGGCGACCTACGAGCAGTACTTC. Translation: CATSRGPLQGATYEQYF.

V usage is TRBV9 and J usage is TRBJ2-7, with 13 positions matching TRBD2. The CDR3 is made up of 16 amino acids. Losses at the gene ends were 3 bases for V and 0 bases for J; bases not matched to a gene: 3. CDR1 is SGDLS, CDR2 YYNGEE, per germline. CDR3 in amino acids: CASSEGLAGPSYEQYF. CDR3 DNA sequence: TGTGCCAGCAGCGAGGGACTAGCGGGACCCTCCTACGAGCAGTACTTC.

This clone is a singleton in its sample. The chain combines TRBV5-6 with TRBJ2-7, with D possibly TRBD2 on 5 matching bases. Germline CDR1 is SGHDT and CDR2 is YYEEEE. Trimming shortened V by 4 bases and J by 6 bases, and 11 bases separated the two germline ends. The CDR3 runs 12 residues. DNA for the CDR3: TGTGCCAGCAGCATTGGACTCTCCGAGCAGTACTTC. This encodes CASSIGLSEQYF.

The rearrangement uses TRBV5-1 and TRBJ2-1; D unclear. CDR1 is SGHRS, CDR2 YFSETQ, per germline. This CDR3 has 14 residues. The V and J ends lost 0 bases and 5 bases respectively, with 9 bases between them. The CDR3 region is CASSLAASHNEQFF. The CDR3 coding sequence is TGCGCCAGCAGCTTGGCCGCGTCGCACAATGAGCAGTTCTTC. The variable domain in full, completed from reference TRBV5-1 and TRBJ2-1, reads KAGVTQTPRYLIKTRGQQVTLSCSPISGHRSVSWYQQTPGQGLQFLFEYFSETQRNKGNFPGRFSGRQFSNSRSEMNVSTLELGDSALYLCASSLAASHNEQFFGPGTRLTVL.

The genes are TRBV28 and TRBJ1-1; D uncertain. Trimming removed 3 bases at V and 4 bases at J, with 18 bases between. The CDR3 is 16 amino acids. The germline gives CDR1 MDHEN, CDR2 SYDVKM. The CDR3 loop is CASSFFGRAGSTEAFF. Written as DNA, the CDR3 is TGTGCCAGCAGTTTCTTCGGACGGGCGGGGAGCACTGAAGCTTTCTTT.

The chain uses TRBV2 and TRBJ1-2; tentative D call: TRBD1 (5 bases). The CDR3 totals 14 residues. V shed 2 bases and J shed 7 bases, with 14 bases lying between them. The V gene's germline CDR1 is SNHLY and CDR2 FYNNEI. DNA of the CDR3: TGTGCCAGCAGTGAAAGGGCCCTCGGGGGTGGCTACACCTTC. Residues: CASSERALGGGYTF.

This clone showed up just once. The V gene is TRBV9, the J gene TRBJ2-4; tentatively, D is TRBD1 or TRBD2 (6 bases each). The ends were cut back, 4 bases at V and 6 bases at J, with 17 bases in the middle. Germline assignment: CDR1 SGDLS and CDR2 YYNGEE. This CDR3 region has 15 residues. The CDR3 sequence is CASSIGGQVSNIQYF. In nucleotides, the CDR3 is TGTGCCAGCAGCATAGGGGGGCAGGTCTCAAACATTCAGTACTTC.

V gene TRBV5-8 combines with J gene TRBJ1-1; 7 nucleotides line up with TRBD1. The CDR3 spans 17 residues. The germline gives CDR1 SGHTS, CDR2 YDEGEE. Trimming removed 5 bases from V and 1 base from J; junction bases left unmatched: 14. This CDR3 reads CASRYLSLTGENTEAFF. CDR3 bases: TGTGCCAGCAGATACCTTAGTCTTACAGGGGAGAACACTGAAGCTTTCTTT.

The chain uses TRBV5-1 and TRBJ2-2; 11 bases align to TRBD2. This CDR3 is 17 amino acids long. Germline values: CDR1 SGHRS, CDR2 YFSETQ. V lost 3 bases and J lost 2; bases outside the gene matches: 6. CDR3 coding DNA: TGCGCCAGCAGCTCGAAGACTAGCGGGATTAACACCGGGGAGCTGTTTTTT. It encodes CASSSKTSGINTGELFF.